This T cell receptor (beta chain) was sequenced in a study of blood T cell repertoires in COVID-19. Across the whole study: The cDNA or gDNA used as material had been derived from T cells, B-cell-depleted T cells, or PBMCs.

Seattle participants joined during active infection and were tracked over time. In the study's own analysis: Nucleated cell counts were estimated from reference gene primer amplification. Profiled with immunoSEQ multiplex PCR; TCRdb holds only in-frame clones, not every one. V and J calls and clone size follow that table, whereas D and trimming were derived from the DNA. Seen here are about 24,000 clones, approximately 75% observed once, and the top ten hold just over 6.5%. This CDR3 region has 14 residues. Germline V lookup: CDR1 SGHRS, CDR2 YFSETQ. V was cut by 2 bases and J by 1 base, with 7 bases left in between.

The origin of this receptor is a man aged 45-65 years with COVID-19, enrolled during active disease. This chain connects TRBV5-1 to TRBJ1-3; unclear D gene. Sequencing was done on a sample of peripheral blood. CDR3 DNA: TGCGCCAGCAGCTTCGGGGATTCTGGAAACACCATATATTTT. Translating gives CASSFGDSGNTIYF.